This T cell receptor (beta chain) was sequenced in a study of shared clonotypes between healthy human individuals. Study-level findings and limits: Limited genetic and exposure-history diversity came from having few donors.

As regards this clone: Its antigen is unknown.

Germline trimming cut 4 bases from V and 11 bases from J; bases unmatched to any gene: 5. CDR1 SGHTA and CDR2 FQGNSA come from the germline V gene. CDR3 size: 13 residues. Terminally differentiated effector memory CD45RA+ cells were excluded by CCR7 positive selection of CD45RO-negative cells. Produced via immunoSEQ multiplex PCR; TCRdb's table is partial and in-frame only. The sample includes about 2 million clones, 85% to 95% of them seen just once. Sequencing was performed on naive CD8+ T cells sorted from blood. V gene TRBV7-2 combines with J gene TRBJ2-7, with 13 bases identical to TRBD2. The receptor's source is a young man in good health. CDR3 nucleotides: TGTGCCAGCAGCTCCGGACTAGCGGGAGAAGAGTACTTC. It translates to CASSSGLAGEEYF.